The sequence of this TCR beta chain was determined in a study of blood T cell repertoires in COVID-19. On the study more broadly: Samples came from the United States, Italy and Spain, spanning acute and convalescent COVID-19. From T cells, B-cell-depleted T cells, or PBMCs came the material, which was cDNA or gDNA.

The germline CDR1 and CDR2 sequences are KGHDR and SFDVKD. This CDR3 has 15 amino acids. V was clipped by 3 bases and J by 5 bases; unmatched bases: 5. As originally analysed: Reference gene primer amplification in the assay estimated nucleated cell counts. Only in-frame clones appear in the TCRdb table, and some are missing; sequencing was by immunoSEQ multiplex PCR. V, J and clone size reflect that table, while D and trimming were determined from the DNA. This sample carries roughly 170,000 clones, roughly nine tenths of them seen once, and the ten largest clones take around 20%. The sequenced sample was peripheral blood. This clonotype was sampled from a man in his 70s with active or convalescent COVID-19. The rearrangement links TRBV24-1 to TRBJ1-5, with TRBD1 matching 8 bases. CDR3 protein: CATSDPGQGDQPQHF. The CDR3, as DNA: TGTGCCACCAGTGATCCTGGACAGGGAGATCAGCCCCAGCATTTT.